This passage covers 23 T cell receptor beta chains from one sample sequenced in a study of T cells in Graves' hyperthyroidism and ophthalmopathy. Template material for amplifying TCR beta CDR3 regions consisted of RNA transcripts. A set of HTBI primers served as the primers for a first-round RT-PCR of the TCR CDR3. TCRdb used MiXCR to reprocess the multiplex PCR reads, holding one entry per CDR3 protein. The sample contains about 510,000 distinct CDR3 sequences, over 35% of which appear only once. The sample was peripheral blood or thyroid tissue (not recorded which). Every receptor here comes from an adult woman with Graves' disease, either hyperthyroidism or ophthalmopathy (not recorded which).

This chain links TRBV27 with TRBJ1-6; the D is unclear. Germline assignment: CDR1 MNHEY and CDR2 SMNVEV (reference sequence). V lost 6 bases, J lost 0 bases, and 9 bases lay in between. This CDR3 contains 15 residues. The CDR3 bases are TGTGCCAGCAGCCTGGAAAGCTCCTATAATTCACCCCTCCACTTT. Translated: CASSLESSYNSPLHF.

Comment on this clonotype: The missing conserved phenylalanine or tryptophan at the end of this CDR3 makes a read error likely. The chain is built from TRBV29-1 and TRBJ1-1; D remains unclear. The ends were cut back, 1 base at V and 10 bases at J, with 16 bases in the middle. CDR3 length: 13 residues. Looked up from germline, CDR1 is SQVTM and CDR2 is ANQGSEA. CDR3 nucleotides: TGCAGCGTTGAAGCCGATCTCGGGTTTGGAGCTTTCCTT. Its translation is CSVEADLGFGAFL.

CDR3 in amino acids: CSARPQGGGVIREQYF. The CDR3 region has the DNA TGCAGTGCTAGACCTCAGGGCGGGGGCGTTATACGCGAGCAGTACTTC. The rearrangement joins TRBV20-1 to TRBJ2-7; maybe TRBD2 (7 bases). V was cut by 2 bases and J by 6 bases, with 23 bases left in between. This CDR3 has 16 residues. Germline loops: CDR1 DFQATT, CDR2 SNEGSKA (reference sequence).

The chain is built from TRBV20-1 and TRBJ1-3; maybe TRBD1 (6 bases). The germline V gene has CDR1 DFQATT and CDR2 SNEGSKA (reference sequence). This CDR3 spans 15 amino acids. Trimming took off 3 bases at V and 1 base at J, with 13 bases between the two ends. The CDR3 protein is CSASAPTGSGNTIYF. The CDR3 DNA follows: TGCAGTGCTAGTGCACCAACAGGGTCTGGAAACACCATATATTTT.

This clonotype has ten or more counts. The chain employs TRBV6-5 and TRBJ1-3; D might be TRBD1 (5 bases). The V end lost 5 bases, the J end lost 2 bases, and 7 bases lay between the germline ends. Germline V gene lookup returns CDR1 MNHEY and CDR2 SVGAGI. The CDR3 extends over 13 amino acids. The CDR3, as DNA: TGTGCCAGCAGTAGACAGCCTGGAAACACCATATATTTT. The encoded protein is CASSRQPGNTIYF.

The rearrangement uses TRBV6-5 and TRBJ2-7, with TRBD1 as a possible D gene (5 bases). This CDR3 has 13 residues. Looked up from germline, CDR1 is MNHEY and CDR2 is SVGAGI. V dropped 6 bases and J dropped 6 bases, with 15 bases sitting between them. Here the CDR3 DNA reads TGTGCCAGCAGCCTCAGGGCTGCCACCGAGCAGTACTTC. As protein: CASSLRAATEQYF.

This sequence joins TRBV20-1 and TRBJ1-1; D is uncertain. Germline assignment: CDR1 DFQATT and CDR2 SNEGSKA (reference sequence). Trimming stripped 2 bases from V and 1 base from J, with 8 bases between. The CDR3 spans 13 residues. The CDR3: CSARFRTNTEAFF. CDR3 DNA: TGCAGTGCTAGATTCAGGACGAACACTGAAGCTTTCTTT.

As for this clonotype: A read error may be the cause here, since a much bigger clone is one base away. The V gene is TRBV13, the J gene TRBJ1-4; D unresolved. Per the germline V gene, CDR1 is PRHDT and CDR2 is FYEKMQ (reference sequence). The CDR3 is 13 residues long. V was pared by 3 bases and J by 8 bases, with 10 bases between. CDR3 sequence: CASSLRDSEKLFF. In nucleotides, the CDR3 is TGTGCCAGCAGCTTGAGGGATTCGGAAAAACTGTTTTTT.

This chain uses TRBV10-1 with TRBJ2-7, with D unclear. Germline loops: CDR1 WNHNN, CDR2 SYGVQD (reference sequence). V was pared by 2 bases and J by 6 bases, with 11 bases between. The CDR3 covers 13 residues. The CDR3 DNA is TGCGCCAGCAGTGAGAATGGTTGGGCCGAGCAGTACTTC. It specifies CASSENGWAEQYF.

This clonotype was observed a handful of times. This chain links TRBV10-3 with TRBJ1-1, with D possibly matching TRBD1 (6 bases). Trimming pared 0 bases from V and 1 base from J, leaving 9 bases between. Germline V gene data show CDR1 as ENHRY and CDR2 as SYGVKD. The CDR3 consists of 15 residues. The CDR3 DNA is TGTGCCATCAGTGAGTCTAGGGGGGCGAACACTGAAGCTTTCTTT. Translation: CAISESRGANTEAFF.

This clonotype was observed at least ten times. This sequence joins TRBV7-6 and TRBJ2-6; maybe TRBD1 (5 bases). V lost 5 bases and J lost 2, with 10 bases in between. The CDR3 contains 15 residues. Germline CDR1 reads SGHVS; CDR2 reads FNYEAQ. DNA of the CDR3: TGTGCCAGCAGCCTAAGGGGAACTGGGGCCAACGTCCTGACTTTC. As protein: CASSLRGTGANVLTF. The complete variable domain, with remaining parts taken from reference TRBV7-6 and TRBJ2-6, reads GAGVSQSPRYKVTKRGQDVALRCDPISGHVSLYWYRQALGQGPEFLTYFNYEAQQDKSGLPNDRFSAERPEGSISTLTIQRTEQRDSAMYRCASSLRGTGANVLTFGAGSRLTVL.

V is TRBV20-1 and J is TRBJ2-5, with TRBD2 as a possible D gene (6 bases). Germline-derived CDR1 and CDR2 are DFQATT and SNEGSKA (reference sequence). The CDR3 spans 14 residues. Trimming removed 0 bases from V and 5 bases from J, with 13 bases in between. The CDR3 sequence: CSARDMRGGETQYF. DNA of the CDR3: TGCAGTGCTAGAGATATGCGGGGCGGGGAGACCCAGTACTTC.

This chain links TRBV24-1 with TRBJ1-1, with TRBD1 as a possible D gene (6 bases). Germline V gives CDR1 KGHDR, CDR2 SFDVKD. Trimming removed 9 bases from V and 6 bases from J, with 16 bases in between. The length of the CDR3 is 13 residues. The CDR3 sequence is CATRGQGIPEAFF. The DNA for the CDR3 is TGTGCCACCCGGGGGCAGGGTATCCCTGAAGCTTTCTTT.

A remark on this clonotype: The missing conserved phenylalanine or tryptophan at the end of this CDR3 makes a read error likely. Because the CDR3's place on the DNA is in doubt, the DNA is left out and the CDR3 is given as listed by TCRdb. The chain links TRBV6-1 to TRBJ1-5. The CDR3 is 8 residues long, counting both termini. CDR1 is MNHNS, CDR2 SASEGT, per germline. CDR3 amino acids: CASSEEGL.

In its sample, this clonotype was seen many times. The gene calls are TRBV20-1 and TRBJ1-5; 8 nucleotides match TRBD1. CDR1 and CDR2 (germline): DFQATT, SNEGSKA (reference sequence). CDR3 length: 16 amino acids. V lost 1 base and J lost 5; bases outside the gene matches: 10. The CDR3 sequence: CSARVWGGQADQPQHF. CDR3 nucleotides: TGCAGTGCTAGAGTTTGGGGGGGACAGGCAGATCAGCCCCAGCATTTT.

As for this clonotype: A read error may account for a junction end that differs from germline. This chain links TRBV10-3 with TRBJ1-2; tentative D call: TRBD1 (6 bases). Germline V gives CDR1 ENHRY, CDR2 SYGVKD. This CDR3 is built from 13 residues. The CDR3: CASSDGGAHGYTF. CDR3 DNA: TGTGCCAGCAGTGATGGGGGCGCCCATGGCTACACCTTC.

This clonotype occurred once. The rearrangement uses TRBV7-8 and TRBJ1-5; D not resolved. CDR1 SGHVS and CDR2 FQNEAQ come from the germline V gene. This CDR3 is 13 amino acids long. Trimming took off 5 bases at V and 9 bases at J, with 14 bases between the two ends. This CDR3 is CASSPGEVRPQHF. DNA of the CDR3: TGTGCCAGCAGCCCAGGAGAGGTCCGGCCCCAGCATTTT.

With regard to this clonotype: A much larger clone lies one base from this, so it may be a read error. This chain connects TRBV5-1 to TRBJ1-1, with 8 nucleotides matching TRBD1. The CDR3 is made up of 15 amino acids. CDR1 SGHRS and CDR2 YFSETQ come from the germline V gene. V dropped 4 bases and J dropped 2; count of bases not matched to a gene: 7. This CDR3 reads CASSRDRPGNTEAFF. Here the CDR3 DNA reads TGCGCCAGCAGCCGGGACAGGCCGGGAAACACTGAAGCTTTCTTT. Full variable domain (outside the CDR3, taken from reference TRBV5-1 and TRBJ1-1): KAGVTQTPRYLIKTRGQQVTLSCSPISGHRSVSWYQQTPGQGLQFLFEYFSETQRNKGNFPGRFSGRQFSNSRSEMNVSTLELGDSALYLCASSRDRPGNTEAFFGQGTRLTVV.

For the CDR3, the DNA is TGCGCCAGCAGCCAGATGGGACACCTAGCTTTCTTT. Amino acid sequence: CASSQMGHLAFF. The V call is TRBV4-1, the J call TRBJ1-1; TRBD1 might be the D (6 bases). CDR1 and CDR2 from the germline V gene are MGHRA and YSYEKL. The CDR3 runs 12 residues. V was cut by 3 bases and J by 10 bases, with 12 bases left in between.

The V gene is TRBV5-1, the J gene TRBJ1-4; 7 bases fit TRBD1. Germline V lookup: CDR1 SGHRS, CDR2 YFSETQ. The trim removed 4 bases at V and 5 bases at J, leaving 8 bases unmatched. The CDR3 loop spans 15 amino acids. Here the CDR3 DNA reads TGCGCCAGCAGCCGTGCCGGGACAGACAATGAAAAACTGTTTTTT. As protein: CASSRAGTDNEKLFF.

Only one count was recorded for this clonotype. The V gene is TRBV12-3 or TRBV12-4, the J gene TRBJ2-2; 9 bases agree with TRBD1. The junction had 9 bases not matched to a gene; V was cut back by 10 bases and J by 6 bases. This CDR3 is built from 14 residues. The CDR3 here is CAIWTGAYPGELFF. The CDR3 nucleotides are TGTGCCATTTGGACAGGGGCCTACCCCGGGGAGCTGTTTTTT.

This chain uses TRBV19 with TRBJ1-5; the D gene is possibly TRBD1 (6 bases). V dropped 5 bases and J dropped 15 bases, with 23 bases sitting between them. Germline CDR1 and CDR2: LNHDA and SQIVND (reference sequence). The CDR3 has 14 residues. CDR3 residues: CASSPQQGQSAPHF. The CDR3 coding sequence is TGTGCCAGTAGTCCCCAACAGGGCCAGTCCGCCCCGCATTTT.

Many counts were recorded for this clonotype. The J gene is TRBJ1-1, the V gene TRBV6-1; the D is unclear. There are 12 residues in the CDR3. V was pared by 6 bases and J by 11 bases, with 16 bases between. Germline loops: CDR1 MNHNS, CDR2 SASEGT. CDR3 sequence reads: CASSSDGAFAFF. Here the CDR3 DNA reads TGTGCCAGCAGCTCAGACGGCGCATTCGCTTTCTTT.